This TCR beta chain was retrieved from a study of blood T cell repertoires in COVID-19. Across the whole study: Spain, Italy and the United States supplied samples that represented acute and convalescent COVID-19.

V shed 0 bases and J shed 4 bases, with 7 bases lying between them. This CDR3 is built from 13 residues. Germline assignment: CDR1 SGHNT and CDR2 YYREEE (reference sequence). Assay used: immunoSEQ multiplex PCR; TCRdb lists only in-frame clones, some missing. The sample contains about 44,000 clones, 82% of which appear only once. The sequenced sample was peripheral blood. This TCR came from a woman in her seventies with acute or convalescent COVID-19. The rearrangement joins TRBV5-4 to TRBJ1-2; no clear D gene. The CDR3 is CASSLGGSYGYTF. CDR3 nucleotide sequence: TGTGCCAGCAGCTTGGGAGGGTCCTATGGCTACACCTTC.